This T cell receptor beta chain was recorded in a study of Graves' ophthalmopathy and Graves' hyperthyroidism. Amplification of TCR beta CDR3 regions used RNA transcripts. Following a first-round RT-PCR that used HTBI primers, a second-round multiplex PCR was carried out. MiXCR was run by TCRdb on the multiplex PCR reads, yielding one entry per CDR3 protein. There are about 740,000 distinct CDR3 sequences in the sample; roughly two fifths occur only once, and roughly 45% lies in the top ten. Per germline, CDR1 SGHAT and CDR2 FQDESV (reference sequence). The CDR3 is 17 residues long. The J segment lost 0 bases and the V segment lost 6 bases, leaving 8 bases of the junction unmatched. Exclusion criteria comprised other autoimmune diseases, uncontrolled infections, pregnancy or lactation in patients.

The receptor was isolated from an adult man with Graves' ophthalmopathy. V usage is TRBV11-1 and J usage is TRBJ1-4, with TRBD1 matching over 9 bases. Sequencing was done on a sample of peripheral blood. Here the CDR3 reads CASSLGGQGATNEKLFF. The CDR3 DNA is TGTGCCAGCAGTCTAGGGGGACAGGGCGCAACTAATGAAAAACTGTTTTTT.